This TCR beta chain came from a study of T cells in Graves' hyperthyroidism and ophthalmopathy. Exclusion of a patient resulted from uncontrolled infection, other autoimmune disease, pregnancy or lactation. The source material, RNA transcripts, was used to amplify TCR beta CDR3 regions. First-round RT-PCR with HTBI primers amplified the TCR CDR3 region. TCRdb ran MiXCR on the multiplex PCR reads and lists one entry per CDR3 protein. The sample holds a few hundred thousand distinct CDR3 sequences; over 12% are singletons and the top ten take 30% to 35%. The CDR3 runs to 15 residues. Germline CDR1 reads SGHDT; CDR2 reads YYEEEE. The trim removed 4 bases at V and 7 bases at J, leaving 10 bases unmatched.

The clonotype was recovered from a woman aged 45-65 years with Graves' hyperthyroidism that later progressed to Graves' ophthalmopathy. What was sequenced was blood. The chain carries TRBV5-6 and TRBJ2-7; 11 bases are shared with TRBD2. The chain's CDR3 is CASSATPGTSGEQYF. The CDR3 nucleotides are TGTGCCAGCAGCGCTACCCCGGGGACTAGCGGTGAGCAGTACTTC.